The TCR beta chain under discussion was sequenced for a study of cytomegalovirus exposure and HLA in healthy donors. Notes on the study in general: Sequencing likely produced, as an artifact, a cluster of highly shared sequence variants. A later analysis linked a missense DCLRE1C variant to TCR beta V- and J-gene trimming. Available immune exposure information covered CMV serostatus only. Reports described diagnosis of cytomegalovirus status by the classifier as highly specific and sensitive.

CDR1 and CDR2 (germline): SGDLS, YYNGEE. After removal of 4 bases from V and 1 base from J, the junction contained 4 bases not matched to a gene. The CDR3 runs to 15 residues. The PCR had 60 Vbeta and 13 Jbeta primers. Sequenced by immunoSEQ multiplex PCR; TCRdb stores in-frame clones only, minus some. The data hold 150,000 to 200,000 clones, with 70% observed a single time. In regard to this clone: No antigen is known for it.

V gene TRBV9 combines with J gene TRBJ1-4; 7 bases are a match to TRBD1. The TCR originated in a man younger than 35 in good health and CMV-seropositive. Sequences were obtained from PBMCs. The CDR3 DNA is TGTGCCAGCAGCACGGGGACAGTAACTAATGAAAAACTGTTTTTT. Translation gives CASSTGTVTNEKLFF.